The T cell receptor beta chain under discussion was sequenced for a study of identical twins. Every donor was a healthy Caucasian. The CDR3 consists of 17 residues. Germline assignment: CDR1 SGHTA and CDR2 FQGNSA. The J segment lost 2 bases and the V segment lost 2 bases, leaving 10 bases of the junction unmatched. TCRdb re-analysed the 5' RACE reads in MiXCR, keeping a single row per CDR3 protein. Of 500,000 or so distinct CDR3 sequences in the sample, about 13% were seen once. The same specimen was also included in a second study, on yellow fever vaccine responses in identical twins. That report adds: Reports say the vaccine T cell response in twins looked partly convergent and partly personalized.

The TCR originated in a woman aged 18-35 years in good health. Sequenced sample: CD4+ T cells sorted from blood. V is TRBV7-2 and J is TRBJ2-7; 9 nucleotides align to TRBD1. In DNA form, the CDR3 reads TGTGCCAGCAGCTTAAGTTCGGGGACAGGGTGGGCCTACGAGCAGTACTTC. Protein sequence: CASSLSSGTGWAYEQYF.